These 4 T cell receptor beta chains were sequenced from one sample in a study of blood T cell repertoires in COVID-19. Some clones are missing from TCRdb's copy, which holds only in-frame ones; the method was immunoSEQ multiplex PCR. The sample has tens of thousands of clones, about 80% seen once. The source material was peripheral blood. These receptors were obtained from a man in his sixties or seventies with acute or convalescent COVID-19.

CDR3 in amino acids: CASSPGTGGGYGYTF. In DNA form, the CDR3 reads TGTGCCAGCAGCCCGGGGACAGGGGGCGGCTATGGCTACACCTTC. V and J are TRBV9 and TRBJ1-2, with TRBD1 matching over 12 bases. CDR1 is SGDLS and CDR2 is YYNGEE in the germline V gene. The V segment lost 4 bases and the J segment 4 bases; nucleotides outside the gene matches: 5. The CDR3 runs 15 residues. Filled out from reference TRBV9 and TRBJ1-2, the complete variable domain reads DSGVTQTPKHLITATGQRVTLRCSPRSGDLSVYWYQQSLDQGLQFLIQYYNGEERAKGNILERFSAQQFPDLHSELNLSSLELGDSALYFCASSPGTGGGYGYTFGSGTRLTVV.

This CDR3 is CASSLVREIGVMWGEQYF. The DNA of the CDR3 is TGTGCCAGCAGTTTGGTTCGGGAGATCGGGGTTATGTGGGGCGAGCAGTACTTC. The V and J genes are TRBV28 and TRBJ2-7; a weak D match, TRBD2 (6 bases). Trimming cost V 3 bases and J 6 bases, with 27 bases left between them. CDR1 is MDHEN, CDR2 SYDVKM, per germline. CDR3 size: 18 residues.

CDR3 coding DNA: TGTGCCAGTAAGGCCCGCGACAGGTGGGAGACCCAGTACTTC. It is translated as CASKARDRWETQYF. The V gene is TRBV19, the J gene TRBJ2-5; a weak D match, TRBD1 (6 bases). The CDR3 extends over 14 amino acids. Deletions cut 7 bases from V and 5 bases from J, with 17 bases between. Looked up from germline, CDR1 is LNHDA and CDR2 is SQIVND (reference sequence).

This clone appeared a few times. The V and J genes are TRBV10-3 and TRBJ2-7, with 14 positions matching TRBD2. Germline CDR1 ENHRY, CDR2 SYGVKD. The CDR3 is made up of 15 amino acids. Trimming took 7 bases from V and 12 from J; bases not matched to a gene: 14. As DNA, the CDR3 is TGTGCCATCACCCAAGGGGGACTAGCGGGAGCGGGACTGTACTTC. Translating gives CAITQGGLAGAGLYF.